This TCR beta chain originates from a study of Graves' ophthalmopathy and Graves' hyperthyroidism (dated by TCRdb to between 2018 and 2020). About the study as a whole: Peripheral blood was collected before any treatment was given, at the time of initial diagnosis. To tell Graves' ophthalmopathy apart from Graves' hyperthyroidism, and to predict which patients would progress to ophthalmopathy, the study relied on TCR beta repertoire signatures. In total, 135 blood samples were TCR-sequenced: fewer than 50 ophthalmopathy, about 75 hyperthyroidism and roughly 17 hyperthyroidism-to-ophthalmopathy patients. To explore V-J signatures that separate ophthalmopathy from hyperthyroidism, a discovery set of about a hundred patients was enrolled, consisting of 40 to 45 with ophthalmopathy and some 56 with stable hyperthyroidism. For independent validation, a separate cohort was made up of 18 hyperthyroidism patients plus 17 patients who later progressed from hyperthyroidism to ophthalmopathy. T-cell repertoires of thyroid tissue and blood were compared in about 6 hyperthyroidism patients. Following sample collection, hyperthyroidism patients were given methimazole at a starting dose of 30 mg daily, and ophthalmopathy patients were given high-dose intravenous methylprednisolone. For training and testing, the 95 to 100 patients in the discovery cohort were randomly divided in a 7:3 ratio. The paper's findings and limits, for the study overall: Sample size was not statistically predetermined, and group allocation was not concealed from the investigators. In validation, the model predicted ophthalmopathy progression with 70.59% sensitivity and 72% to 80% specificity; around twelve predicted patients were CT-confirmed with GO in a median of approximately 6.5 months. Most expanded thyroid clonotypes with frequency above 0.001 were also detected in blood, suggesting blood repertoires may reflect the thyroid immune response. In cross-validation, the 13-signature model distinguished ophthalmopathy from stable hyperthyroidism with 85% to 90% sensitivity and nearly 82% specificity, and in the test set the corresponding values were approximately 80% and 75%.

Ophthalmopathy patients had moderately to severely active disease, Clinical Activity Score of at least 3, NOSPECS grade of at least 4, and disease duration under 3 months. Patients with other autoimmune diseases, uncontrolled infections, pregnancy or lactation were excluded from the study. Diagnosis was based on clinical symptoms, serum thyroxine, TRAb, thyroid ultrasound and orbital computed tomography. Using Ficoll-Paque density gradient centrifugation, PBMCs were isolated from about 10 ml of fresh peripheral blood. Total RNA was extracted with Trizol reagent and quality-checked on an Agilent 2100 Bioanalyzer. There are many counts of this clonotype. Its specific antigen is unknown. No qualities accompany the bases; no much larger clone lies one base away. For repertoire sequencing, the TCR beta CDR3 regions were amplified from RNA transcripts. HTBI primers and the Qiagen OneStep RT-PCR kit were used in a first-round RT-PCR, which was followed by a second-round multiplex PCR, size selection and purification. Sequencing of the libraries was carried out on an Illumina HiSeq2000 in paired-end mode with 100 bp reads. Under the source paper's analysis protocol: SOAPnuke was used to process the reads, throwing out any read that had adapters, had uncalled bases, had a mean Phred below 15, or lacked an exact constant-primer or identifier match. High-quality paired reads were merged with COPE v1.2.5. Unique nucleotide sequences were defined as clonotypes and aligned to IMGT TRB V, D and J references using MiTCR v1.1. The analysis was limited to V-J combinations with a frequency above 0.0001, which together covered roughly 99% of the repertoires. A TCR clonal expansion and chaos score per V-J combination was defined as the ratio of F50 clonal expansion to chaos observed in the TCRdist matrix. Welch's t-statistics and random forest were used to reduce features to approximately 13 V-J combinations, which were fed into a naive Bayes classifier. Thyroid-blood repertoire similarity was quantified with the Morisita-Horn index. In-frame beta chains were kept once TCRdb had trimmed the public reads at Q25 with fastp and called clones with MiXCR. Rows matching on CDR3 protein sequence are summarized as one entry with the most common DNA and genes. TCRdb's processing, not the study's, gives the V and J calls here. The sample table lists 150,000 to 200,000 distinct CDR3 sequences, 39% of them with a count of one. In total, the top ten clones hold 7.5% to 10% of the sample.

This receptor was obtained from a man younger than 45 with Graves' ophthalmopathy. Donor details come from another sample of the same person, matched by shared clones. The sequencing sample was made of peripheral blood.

The DNA sequence follows: TGTGCCAGCAGTTCACTCACAGGACCAGCTAACTATGGCTACACCTTC. Translated, this gives CASSSLTGPANYGYTF. Here the chain combines TRBV28 and TRBJ1-2; TRBD1 could be the D gene, as 5 bases match. The CDR3, cysteine through phenylalanine, is 16 amino acids long. Here the CDR3 DNA is all that survives: 48 bases in frame from base 1. The germline V gene encodes CDR1 MDHEN and CDR2 SYDVKM. The V and J ends are trimmed by 4 bases and 0 bases, leaving 15 bases between them.